Presented here are 25 T cell receptor beta chains from one specimen sequenced in a study of beta chain features in type 1 diabetes. Their target antigens are unknown. Expressed TCRB transcripts got sequenced, as all isolated RNA was reverse transcribed. TCRdb keeps only in-frame clones here, not all; method: immunoSEQ multiplex PCR. The sample holds roughly 700,000 clones; over 10% are singletons and the top ten take approximately 0.022%. Study results and caveats: Shorter TCRB CDR3s, moderately but significantly so, marked every one of the four CD4+ subsets in Type 1 diabetes patients.

The material sequenced was naive CD4+ T cells from blood. All receptors come from a man younger than 30 with type 1 diabetes.

This clone was observed a few times. The chain is built from TRBV30 and TRBJ2-5, with 10 bases aligning to TRBD2. The J segment lost 3 bases and the V segment lost 0 bases, leaving 10 bases of the junction unmatched. The CDR3 runs to 17 residues. The V gene's germline CDR1 is GTSNPN and CDR2 SVGIG (reference sequence). The CDR3 DNA reads as TGTGCCTGGAGTGTCTTGTACGCTAGCGGGGGAGAAGAGACCCAGTACTTC. Its protein product is CAWSVLYASGGEETQYF.

This clone was counted a few times. V gene TRBV30 combines with J gene TRBJ2-3; 8 bases are shared with TRBD2. The CDR3 length is 14 residues. Germline V lookup: CDR1 GTSNPN, CDR2 SVGIG (reference sequence). Germline trimming cut 0 bases from V and 5 bases from J; bases unmatched to any gene: 4. In DNA, the CDR3 is TGTGCCTGGAGTGTGGGACTAGGGAGAGATACGCAGTATTTT. This gives the protein CAWSVGLGRDTQYF.

The rearrangement links TRBV5-6 to TRBJ1-1; D remains ambiguous. This CDR3 is 13 amino acids long. Germline V gene lookup returns CDR1 SGHDT and CDR2 YYEEEE. Trimming pared 1 base from V and 1 base from J, leaving 5 bases between. This CDR3 reads CASSLQANTEAFF. The CDR3 coding sequence is TGTGCCAGCAGCTTGCAGGCGAACACTGAAGCTTTCTTT.

This clone was recorded a few times. This chain links TRBV30 with TRBJ1-1; weak D call: TRBD1 (6 bases). This CDR3 spans 13 amino acids. The germline V and J ends were trimmed by 4 bases and 1 base, with 10 bases remaining between them. Germline V lookup: CDR1 GTSNPN, CDR2 SVGIG (reference sequence). CDR3 DNA sequence: TGTGCCTGGAATACAGGGAGGAACACTGAAGCTTTCTTT. It translates to CAWNTGRNTEAFF.

V usage is TRBV11-1 and J usage is TRBJ1-2; weak D call: TRBD1 (6 bases). Between the trimmed V and J ends, which lost 5 bases and 7 bases, there was a span of 14 bases. Germline values: CDR1 SGHAT, CDR2 FQDESV (reference sequence). The CDR3 spans 13 residues. In DNA, the CDR3 is TGTGCCAGCAGCGTTAATCCAGGGGCTGGCTACACCTTC. Its translation: CASSVNPGAGYTF.

This clone was detected a few times. The same CDR3 arises from other DNA sequences in this sample as well. The genes are TRBV30 and TRBJ1-4; D not resolved. The CDR3 is 11 residues long. Trimming shortened V by 3 bases and J by 5 bases, and 4 bases separated the two germline ends. CDR1 is GTSNPN, CDR2 SVGIG, per germline (reference sequence). The CDR3 DNA follows: TGTGCCTGGAGCCTCAATGAAAAACTGTTTTTT. Its protein is CAWSLNEKLFF.

This clone occurred a few times. The V gene is TRBV4-1, the J gene TRBJ1-5; D is unresolved. V gave up 0 bases and J gave up 6 bases, with 15 bases separating them. The CDR3 sequence is 16 residues long. Per the germline V gene, CDR1 is MGHRA and CDR2 is YSYEKL. The CDR3 nucleotides are TGCGCCAGCAGCCAAGATAGTCTCCCCTTGGGTCAGCCCCAGCATTTT. Its translation is CASSQDSLPLGQPQHF.

The chain couples TRBV7-7 to TRBJ2-7; the D gene is possibly TRBD2 (6 bases). The CDR3 covers 15 residues. Germline CDR1 SSHAT, CDR2 FNYEAQ (reference sequence). Trimming cost V 5 bases and J 5 bases, with 19 bases left between them. In DNA, the CDR3 is TGTGCCAGCAGCGCGGGACCGACTCCGGGGAACGAGCAGTACTTC. Protein product: CASSAGPTPGNEQYF.

This clone has just a few counts. The chain carries TRBV7-9 and TRBJ1-1; maybe TRBD1 (5 bases). V gave up 5 bases and J gave up 3 bases, with 10 bases separating them. The V gene's germline CDR1 is SEHNR and CDR2 FQNEAQ (reference sequence). The CDR3 loop spans 13 amino acids. CDR3 sequence: CASSPQVDTEAFF. The CDR3 DNA reads TGTGCCAGCAGCCCACAGGTGGACACTGAAGCTTTCTTT.

This clone came up a few times. V is TRBV9 and J is TRBJ2-5; tentatively, D is TRBD1 (7 bases). Germline V gives CDR1 SGDLS, CDR2 YYNGEE. V was trimmed by 2 bases and J by 4 bases, leaving 15 bases between them. The CDR3 has 15 amino acids. Here the CDR3 reads CASSVGPGGSETQYF. CDR3 sequence (DNA): TGTGCCAGCAGCGTGGGGCCAGGGGGGTCAGAGACCCAGTACTTC.

This clone was counted between two and nine times. V usage is TRBV4-1 and J usage is TRBJ1-1, with 7 nucleotides matching TRBD1. The CDR3 covers 16 residues. Trimming removed 5 bases from V and 1 base from J; junction bases left unmatched: 10. Germline-derived CDR1 and CDR2 are MGHRA and YSYEKL. CDR3 amino acids: CASSSPTGWANTEAFF. CDR3 DNA: TGCGCCAGCAGCTCGCCGACAGGGTGGGCGAACACTGAAGCTTTCTTT.

This clone was picked up a small number of times. The chain is built from TRBV15 and TRBJ2-5; the D gene could be TRBD1 or TRBD2 (5 bases each). The CDR3 is 17 amino acids. V shed 0 bases and J shed 4 bases, with 18 bases lying between them. Per germline, CDR1 LNHNV and CDR2 YYDKDF (reference sequence). The CDR3 is CATSREFRGLQGETQYF. CDR3 nucleotides: TGTGCCACCAGCAGAGAATTTAGAGGGTTGCAGGGAGAGACCCAGTACTTC.

This clone was seen a handful of times. V and J are TRBV30 and TRBJ1-5; perhaps TRBD1 as D (6 bases). Germline loops: CDR1 GTSNPN, CDR2 SVGIG (reference sequence). V was shortened by 5 bases and J by 4 bases, with 12 bases between the two germline ends. The CDR3 runs to 13 residues. CDR3 nucleotide sequence: TGTGCCTGGGGGGGGGCCTTGAATCAGCCCCAGCATTTT. It yields the protein CAWGGALNQPQHF. The full variable domain, with the rest looked up from reference TRBV30 and TRBJ1-5, is SQTIHQWPATLVQPVGSPLSLECTVEGTSNPNLYWYRQAAGRGLQLLFYSVGIGQISSEVPQNLSASRPQDRQFILSSKKLLLSDSGFYLCAWGGALNQPQHFGDGTRLSIL.

Comment on this clone: One end of the junction does not line up with germline, which may come from a read error. CDR3 sequence (DNA): TGTGCTAGCAGCTTAGTTGGGGACAGGGAGGAGACCCAGTACTTC. Residues: CASSLVGDREETQYF. The chain is built from TRBV7-7 and TRBJ2-5; the match to TRBD1 covers 9 bases. The CDR3 consists of 15 residues. The germline V gene has CDR1 SSHAT and CDR2 FNYEAQ (reference sequence).

This clone has just a few counts. This chain connects TRBV4-1 to TRBJ1-3, with D unclear. Germline assignment: CDR1 MGHRA and CDR2 YSYEKL. V shed 8 bases and J shed 1 base, with 9 bases lying between them. The CDR3 sequence is 13 residues long. DNA for the CDR3: TGCGCCAGCGCGACCGTGTCTGGAAACACCATATATTTT. It translates to CASATVSGNTIYF.

In this sample, this clone turned up a few times. J is TRBJ2-7 and V is TRBV7-9; a weak D match, TRBD2 (5 bases). Trimming took 3 bases from V and 3 from J, leaving 12 bases between them. There are 14 residues in the CDR3. Germline V gene data show CDR1 as SEHNR and CDR2 as FQNEAQ (reference sequence). The CDR3 protein is CASSFGGGLYEQYF. In nucleotides, the CDR3 is TGTGCCAGCAGCTTTGGCGGAGGTCTCTACGAGCAGTACTTC.

J is TRBJ1-1 and V is TRBV7-2, with a weak D call TRBD1 (5 bases). The CDR3 has 16 amino acids. V lost 2 bases and J 0 bases, leaving 13 bases between the germline ends. Germline assignment: CDR1 SGHTA and CDR2 FQGNSA. The CDR3 protein is CASSLQGGVMNTEAFF. The CDR3 region has the DNA TGTGCCAGCAGCTTACAGGGAGGGGTCATGAACACTGAAGCTTTCTTT.

V is TRBV7-8 and J is TRBJ1-6, with 7 bases identical to TRBD1. The CDR3 runs 14 residues. The V gene end was trimmed by 6 bases and the J gene end by 5 bases; junction bases not matched to a gene: 4. Germline-derived CDR1 and CDR2 are SGHVS and FQNEAQ. The CDR3 nucleotides are TGTGCCAGCAGACCCGGGACAGATAATTCACCCCTCCACTTT. It codes for CASRPGTDNSPLHF.

This rearrangement joins TRBV7-9 to TRBJ2-5, with 7 bases that match TRBD1. With 7 bases clipped from V and 3 bases from J, the junction kept 8 bases outside the gene matches. The CDR3 has 14 amino acids. Per germline, CDR1 SEHNR and CDR2 FQNEAQ (reference sequence). In DNA form, the CDR3 reads TGTGCCAGCACCCTGGGGACAGTTGAAGAGACCCAGTACTTC. Translating gives CASTLGTVEETQYF.

The V call is TRBV30, the J call TRBJ2-6; 10 nucleotides line up with TRBD1. Germline lookup yields CDR1 GTSNPN and CDR2 SVGIG (reference sequence). V dropped 3 bases and J dropped 8; count of bases not matched to a gene: 7. This CDR3 contains 15 residues. The chain's CDR3 is CAWRYGTGDTNVLTF. Written as DNA, the CDR3 is TGTGCCTGGAGGTACGGGACAGGGGATACCAACGTCCTGACTTTC. Looking up the rest from reference TRBV30 and TRBJ2-6 gives the full variable domain: SQTIHQWPATLVQPVGSPLSLECTVEGTSNPNLYWYRQAAGRGLQLLFYSVGIGQISSEVPQNLSASRPQDRQFILSSKKLLLSDSGFYLCAWRYGTGDTNVLTFGAGSRLTVL.

This clone occurred a few times. The rearrangement uses TRBV2 and TRBJ2-1; possible D gene TRBD1, 5 bases. Trimming removed 4 bases from V and 7 bases from J, with 11 bases in between. Germline V gives CDR1 SNHLY, CDR2 FYNNEI. The CDR3 totals 13 residues. Here the CDR3 DNA reads TGTGCCAGCAGTGTTCAGGGAAGGAATGAGCAGTTCTTC. Translated: CASSVQGRNEQFF.

V is TRBV7-9 and J is TRBJ2-2, with D perhaps TRBD2 (6 bases). Germline V gene lookup returns CDR1 SEHNR and CDR2 FQNEAQ (reference sequence). Trimming cost V 1 base and J 7 bases, with 13 bases left between them. The CDR3 consists of 15 residues. The CDR3 DNA follows: TGTGCCAGCAGCTTAGGTTGGGGGGACCTCGGGGAGCTGTTTTTT. It is translated as CASSLGWGDLGELFF.

The J gene is TRBJ1-5, the V gene TRBV10-2, with TRBD1 identical over 7 bases. The length of the CDR3 is 13 residues. Losses at the gene ends were 4 bases for V and 5 bases for J; bases not matched to a gene: 2. Germline V lookup: CDR1 WSHSY, CDR2 SAAADI. In DNA, the CDR3 is TGCGCCAGCAGTGGCCAGGGGGATCAGCCCCAGCATTTT. Translated: CASSGQGDQPQHF.

The rearrangement joins TRBV2 to TRBJ2-1; 8 bases align to TRBD2. Looked up from germline, CDR1 is SNHLY and CDR2 is FYNNEI. The V segment lost 8 bases and the J segment 7 bases; nucleotides outside the gene matches: 10. CDR3 length equals 14 residues. CDR3: CASGFFSGVNEQFF. CDR3 nucleotide sequence: TGTGCCAGCGGGTTCTTTAGCGGGGTGAATGAGCAGTTCTTC.

Details on this clone: Other DNA sequences in this sample translate to the same CDR3. The V call is TRBV11-3, the J call TRBJ2-3; D not certain. The CDR3 sequence is 13 residues long. Germline assignment: CDR1 SGHNT and CDR2 YENEEA. Trimming cost V 1 base and J 1 base, with 3 bases left between them. CDR3 DNA: TGTGCCAGCAGCTTAGCGGGCACAGATACGCAGTATTTT. This codes for CASSLAGTDTQYF.